The 31 T cell receptor beta chains below all came from one sample that was sequenced in a study of STAT5B mutations in CD4+ large granular lymphocyte leukemia. The method was immunoSEQ multiplex PCR; TCRdb's version includes in-frame clones alone and lacks a portion of them. The sample lists around 30,000 clones; roughly four fifths were seen once. Sequenced: CD4+ T cells from blood buffy coats. Every receptor here comes from a human donor in good health.

The V call is TRBV29-1, the J call TRBJ2-7, with a weak D call TRBD2 (7 bases). Trimming removed 6 bases from V and 4 bases from J, with 19 bases in between. Germline V gene sequence: CDR1 SQVTM, CDR2 ANQGSEA. This CDR3 region has 14 residues. The CDR3 region has the DNA TGCAGCGTGGGGGGCCGGGCGGGACTATACGAGCAGTACTTC. Its translation: CSVGGRAGLYEQYF.

This clone has just a few counts. The rearrangement links TRBV19 to TRBJ1-2; D perhaps matches TRBD1 (5 bases). Germline loops: CDR1 LNHDA, CDR2 SQIVND (reference sequence). Trimming removed 9 bases from V and 2 bases from J, with 16 bases in between. This CDR3 contains 14 residues. CDR3: CASRGVGRNYGYTF. CDR3 sequence (DNA): TGTGCCAGCCGAGGGGTGGGACGCAACTATGGCTACACCTTC.

This clone has more than one count but fewer than ten. The chain combines TRBV27 with TRBJ1-5, with TRBD1 matching over 9 bases. V was pared by 6 bases and J by 1 base, with 4 bases of the junction left unmatched. Per the germline V gene, CDR1 is MNHEY and CDR2 is SMNVEV (reference sequence). The CDR3 sequence is 15 residues long. The CDR3 region is CASSQGQGSNQPQHF. CDR3 DNA sequence: TGTGCCAGCAGCCAGGGACAGGGCAGCAATCAGCCCCAGCATTTT.

This chain links TRBV10-1 with TRBJ2-1, with D possibly TRBD1 on 5 matching bases. Germline V gene lookup returns CDR1 WNHNN and CDR2 SYGVQD (reference sequence). Trimming cost V 3 bases and J 1 base, with 10 bases left between them. The CDR3 is 15 residues long. The DNA of the CDR3 is TGCGCCAGCAGTGACAGGGTGGGTTCCTACAATGAGCAGTTCTTC. Protein: CASSDRVGSYNEQFF.

V and J are TRBV7-8 and TRBJ2-1; D remains unclear. The CDR3 covers 15 residues. Germline lookup yields CDR1 SGHVS and CDR2 FQNEAQ. The V end was cut by 0 bases, the J end by 3 bases, with 9 bases between. The chain's CDR3 is CASSLAHRVYNEQFF. CDR3 nucleotide sequence: TGTGCCAGCAGCTTAGCCCACCGGGTCTACAATGAGCAGTTCTTC.

This clone was detected only a few times. The gene calls are TRBV5-4 and TRBJ1-1, with 10 bases identical to TRBD1. CDR3 length: 16 residues. Germline-derived CDR1 and CDR2 are SGHNT and YYREEE (reference sequence). Trimming removed 5 bases from V and 1 base from J; junction bases left unmatched: 8. In DNA, the CDR3 is TGTGCCAGCAGTCATCCGGGACAGGGGACGAACACTGAAGCTTTCTTT. This gives the protein CASSHPGQGTNTEAFF.

The sample holds a few counts of this clone. V and J are TRBV4-1 and TRBJ1-5; a weak D match, TRBD1 (5 bases). Germline V gives CDR1 MGHRA, CDR2 YSYEKL. There are 16 residues in the CDR3. The V and J ends lost 4 bases and 0 bases respectively, with 13 bases between them. This chain's CDR3 is CASSPLPGDSNQPQHF. Here the CDR3 DNA reads TGCGCCAGCAGCCCTTTACCGGGGGATAGCAATCAGCCCCAGCATTTT.

This chain connects TRBV5-1 to TRBJ2-1; 7 nucleotides line up with TRBD1. CDR3 size: 15 residues. Per the germline V gene, CDR1 is SGHRS and CDR2 is YFSETQ. The V segment lost 1 base and the J segment 3 bases; nucleotides outside the gene matches: 4. In nucleotides, the CDR3 is TGCGCCAGCAGCTTGCGGCAGGGGGACTACAATGAGCAGTTCTTC. This codes for CASSLRQGDYNEQFF.

Concerning this clone: A read error may produce the germline difference seen at one junction end. The CDR3 region is CASSLLRGTALSKYTEQFF. The CDR3, as DNA: TGTGCCAGCAGTTTACTAAGAGGGACAGCCCTCAGCAAGTACACTGAGCAGTTCTTC. The V gene is TRBV27, the J gene TRBJ2-1, with 7 bases that match TRBD1. This CDR3 spans 19 amino acids. Germline-derived CDR1 and CDR2 are MNHEY and SMNVEV (reference sequence).

The chain combines TRBV5-3 with TRBJ2-2; TRBD2 matches at 12 bases. TRBV5-3 qualifies as an ORF whose function is uncertain. The CDR3 extends over 24 amino acids. V lost 1 base and J lost 1; bases outside the gene matches: 23. CDR3 nucleotide sequence: TGTGCCAGAAGCTTGATCTGGGGGAGGCTAGCGGGAGGGTCTTTCTCCATGAACACCGGGGAGCTGTTTTTT. Translating it yields CARSLIWGRLAGGSFSMNTGELFF.

The chain employs TRBV19 and TRBJ1-1; 7 bases map to TRBD1. The CDR3 has 16 amino acids. After removal of 6 bases from V and 5 bases from J, the junction contained 15 bases not matched to a gene. CDR1 and CDR2 from the germline V gene are LNHDA and SQIVND (reference sequence). This chain's CDR3 is CASRRLKEGAKTEAFF. DNA of the CDR3: TGTGCCAGTAGAAGGCTAAAGGAGGGGGCGAAGACTGAAGCTTTCTTT. The full variable domain, completed using reference TRBV19 and TRBJ1-1, is DGGITQSPKYLFRKEGQNVTLSCEQNLNHDAMYWYRQDPGQGLRLIYYSQIVNDFQKGDIAEGYSVSREKKESFPLTVTSAQKNPTAFYLCASRRLKEGAKTEAFFGQGTRLTVV.

This clone was seen a few times. V usage is TRBV27 and J usage is TRBJ2-1; 7 positions agree with TRBD1. There are 16 residues in the CDR3. Germline V gene data show CDR1 as MNHEY and CDR2 as SMNVEV (reference sequence). J was trimmed by 0 bases and V by 0 bases; bases with no gene match: 2. The CDR3 reads CASSLSAGGSYNEQFF. DNA for the CDR3: TGTGCCAGCAGTTTATCGGCAGGGGGCTCCTACAATGAGCAGTTCTTC.

This clone was observed a handful of times. The genes are TRBV5-5 and TRBJ1-2, with unresolved D. CDR3 length: 13 residues. From germline, CDR1 is SGHKS and CDR2 YYEKEE (reference sequence). The germline V and J ends were trimmed by 0 bases and 8 bases, with 11 bases remaining between them. The CDR3 loop is CASSLDGVWGYTF. CDR3 in DNA: TGTGCCAGCAGCTTGGATGGCGTCTGGGGCTACACCTTC.

The gene calls are TRBV15 and TRBJ1-4; tentative D call: TRBD1 (5 bases). Germline CDR1 is LNHNV and CDR2 is YYDKDF (reference sequence). CDR3 length: 15 residues. With 5 bases removed from V and 7 bases from J, the gap between germline ends came to 17 bases. The CDR3 nucleotides read TGTGCCACCAGCCCCGGGGGGAATGCAGGTGAAAAACTGTTTTTT. It is translated as CATSPGGNAGEKLFF.

This chain links TRBV29-1 with TRBJ2-1; maybe TRBD2 (7 bases). This CDR3 comprises 16 residues. With 6 bases removed from V and 7 bases from J, the gap between germline ends came to 25 bases. Looked up from germline, CDR1 is SQVTM and CDR2 is ANQGSEA. The CDR3 bases are TGCAGCGTCAATGAAGGGGGGGCAGGGTTTTTGAATGAGCAGTTCTTC. This translates into CSVNEGGAGFLNEQFF.

The V call is TRBV4-1, the J call TRBJ2-7, with 12 bases lining up with TRBD2. The V segment lost 4 bases and the J segment 6 bases; nucleotides outside the gene matches: 7. Germline CDR1 MGHRA, CDR2 YSYEKL. CDR3 size: 15 residues. The CDR3 coding sequence is TGCGCCAGCAGCCTTTCTAGCGGGAGGGCCACCGAGCAGTACTTC. Its protein product is CASSLSSGRATEQYF.

The chain uses TRBV2 and TRBJ1-2, with D hard to call. V lost 3 bases and J 0 bases, leaving 5 bases between the germline ends. The CDR3 is 13 residues long. Germline V gives CDR1 SNHLY, CDR2 FYNNEI. For the CDR3, the DNA is TGTGCCAGCAGTGACGGGACTAACTATGGCTACACCTTC. Its protein product is CASSDGTNYGYTF.

The chain employs TRBV29-1 and TRBJ1-2, with unresolved D. Germline V gene data show CDR1 as SQVTM and CDR2 as ANQGSEA. The CDR3 spans 14 residues. V was shortened by 3 bases and J by 0 bases, with 11 bases between the two germline ends. CDR3 in amino acids: CSVDRAPSNYGYTF. CDR3 sequence (DNA): TGCAGCGTTGACCGGGCCCCTTCTAACTATGGCTACACCTTC.

The rearrangement links TRBV5-1 to TRBJ2-3; perhaps TRBD2 as D (7 bases). CDR3 length: 16 residues. V lost 2 bases to trimming and J lost 3 bases, with 16 bases between them. Germline V gene lookup returns CDR1 SGHRS and CDR2 YFSETQ. For the CDR3, the DNA is TGCGCCAGCAGCTTAGGGGGGGGGCCCGGAACAGATACGCAGTATTTT. It codes for CASSLGGGPGTDTQYF.

In this sample, this clone turned up once. The V gene is TRBV11-2, the J gene TRBJ2-2; 7 bases are shared with TRBD2. Trimming took 2 bases from V and 3 from J; bases not matched to a gene: 6. The germline V gene has CDR1 SGHAT and CDR2 FQNNGV. There are 16 residues in the CDR3. The CDR3 coding sequence is TGTGCCAGCAGCTTATTTACTAGCGCCCACACCGGGGAGCTGTTTTTT. Its translation is CASSLFTSAHTGELFF.

This clone came up once. The chain joins TRBV2 to TRBJ1-2; 12 nucleotides match TRBD1. The V gene's germline CDR1 is SNHLY and CDR2 FYNNEI. The CDR3 loop spans 15 amino acids. V trimming: 7 bases; J trimming: 4 bases; junction bases outside the gene matches: 7. The CDR3 spells CASNGDRGPGYGYTF. CDR3 in DNA: TGTGCCAGCAACGGGGACAGGGGGCCGGGCTATGGCTACACCTTC.

The chain employs TRBV6-4 and TRBJ2-1; TRBD1 aligns across 8 bases. Germline CDR1 is MRHNA and CDR2 is SNTAGT. The V segment lost 5 bases and the J segment 0 bases; nucleotides outside the gene matches: 6. This CDR3 comprises 16 residues. In nucleotides, the CDR3 is TGTGCCAGCAGTCGGCAGGGGGCAGCCTCCTACAATGAGCAGTTCTTC. Encoded protein: CASSRQGAASYNEQFF.

The CDR3 DNA reads TGTGCCAGCAGTTTAACATCCCCTCCCTACGAGCAGTACTTC. The encoded protein is CASSLTSPPYEQYF. V and J are TRBV27 and TRBJ2-7; D ambiguous. This CDR3 region has 14 residues. Between the trimmed V and J ends, which lost 2 bases and 2 bases, there was a span of 10 bases. From germline, CDR1 is MNHEY and CDR2 SMNVEV (reference sequence).

The chain recombines TRBV6-1 with TRBJ1-1, with D possibly being TRBD1 (5 bases). This CDR3 spans 13 amino acids. Trimming took 6 bases from V and 8 from J, leaving 16 bases between them. The germline V gene encodes CDR1 MNHNS and CDR2 SASEGT. The CDR3 DNA reads TGTGCCAGCAGCGGCAGGGCGGATACGGAAGCTTTCTTT. As protein: CASSGRADTEAFF.

The rearrangement links TRBV7-8 to TRBJ1-5; 7 nucleotides agree with TRBD1. The length of the CDR3 is 19 residues. J gave up 0 bases and V 4 bases, and 15 bases lay outside the gene matches. CDR1 is SGHVS and CDR2 is FQNEAQ in the germline V gene. As DNA, the CDR3 is TGTGCCAGCAGCTCCCCCGACGGGACAGCAGATTATAGCAATCAGCCCCAGCATTTT. This sequence encodes CASSSPDGTADYSNQPQHF.

The chain recombines TRBV6-5 with TRBJ1-1, with D possibly matching TRBD1 (5 bases). The CDR3 has 15 amino acids. Trimming shortened V by 6 bases and J by 0 bases, and 14 bases separated the two germline ends. Per the germline V gene, CDR1 is MNHEY and CDR2 is SVGAGI. The chain's CDR3 is CASSRQPTMNTEAFF. CDR3 in DNA: TGTGCCAGCAGCCGACAGCCCACAATGAACACTGAAGCTTTCTTT.

The V call is TRBV19, the J call TRBJ2-5; 10 bases fit TRBD1. V lost 5 bases, J lost 1 base, and 7 bases stayed unmatched. Germline CDR1 LNHDA, CDR2 SQIVND (reference sequence). The CDR3 consists of 16 residues. CDR3 in amino acids: CASSARGQGRQETQYF. The CDR3 nucleotides read TGTGCCAGTAGTGCGCGGGGACAGGGGCGCCAAGAGACCCAGTACTTC. The full variable domain, with the rest looked up from reference TRBV19 and TRBJ2-5, is DGGITQSPKYLFRKEGQNVTLSCEQNLNHDAMYWYRQDPGQGLRLIYYSQIVNDFQKGDIAEGYSVSREKKESFPLTVTSAQKNPTAFYLCASSARGQGRQETQYFGPGTRLLVL.

The genes are TRBV9 and TRBJ2-7; TRBD1 matches 7 bases. The length of the CDR3 is 12 residues. Germline CDR1 SGDLS, CDR2 YYNGEE. Trimming took 4 bases from V and 6 from J; bases not matched to a gene: 4. The CDR3 DNA reads as TGTGCCAGCAGCCCCGGGACAGCCGAGCAGTACTTC. Its protein is CASSPGTAEQYF.

This clone was seen a handful of times. The chain recombines TRBV5-4 with TRBJ2-2; unclear D gene. The V end was cut by 3 bases, the J end by 1 base, with 10 bases between. Germline values: CDR1 SGHNT, CDR2 YYREEE (reference sequence). CDR3 length: 15 residues. The CDR3 reads CASSSIKGNTGELFF. CDR3 sequence (DNA): TGTGCCAGCAGCTCCATCAAGGGGAACACCGGGGAGCTGTTTTTT.

There are a few counts of this clone. The chain joins TRBV30 to TRBJ2-7; D not certain. V lost 3 bases to trimming and J lost 4 bases, with 19 bases between them. CDR1 and CDR2 from the germline V gene are GTSNPN and SVGIG (reference sequence). The CDR3 runs to 15 residues. CDR3 sequence (DNA): TGTGCCTGGAGGACCCTAGACTCCTTTTTGTACGAGCAGTACTTC. Translated, it gives CAWRTLDSFLYEQYF.

The gene calls are TRBV6-1 and TRBJ1-4; D might be TRBD1 (6 bases). The V end lost 7 bases, the J end lost 11 bases, and 20 bases lay between the germline ends. This CDR3 has 14 residues. Germline V gene sequence: CDR1 MNHNS, CDR2 SASEGT. CDR3 DNA sequence: TGTGCCAGCATCCGGGGGGCCGGTCAAGGGAAACTGTTTTTT. Translating gives CASIRGAGQGKLFF.